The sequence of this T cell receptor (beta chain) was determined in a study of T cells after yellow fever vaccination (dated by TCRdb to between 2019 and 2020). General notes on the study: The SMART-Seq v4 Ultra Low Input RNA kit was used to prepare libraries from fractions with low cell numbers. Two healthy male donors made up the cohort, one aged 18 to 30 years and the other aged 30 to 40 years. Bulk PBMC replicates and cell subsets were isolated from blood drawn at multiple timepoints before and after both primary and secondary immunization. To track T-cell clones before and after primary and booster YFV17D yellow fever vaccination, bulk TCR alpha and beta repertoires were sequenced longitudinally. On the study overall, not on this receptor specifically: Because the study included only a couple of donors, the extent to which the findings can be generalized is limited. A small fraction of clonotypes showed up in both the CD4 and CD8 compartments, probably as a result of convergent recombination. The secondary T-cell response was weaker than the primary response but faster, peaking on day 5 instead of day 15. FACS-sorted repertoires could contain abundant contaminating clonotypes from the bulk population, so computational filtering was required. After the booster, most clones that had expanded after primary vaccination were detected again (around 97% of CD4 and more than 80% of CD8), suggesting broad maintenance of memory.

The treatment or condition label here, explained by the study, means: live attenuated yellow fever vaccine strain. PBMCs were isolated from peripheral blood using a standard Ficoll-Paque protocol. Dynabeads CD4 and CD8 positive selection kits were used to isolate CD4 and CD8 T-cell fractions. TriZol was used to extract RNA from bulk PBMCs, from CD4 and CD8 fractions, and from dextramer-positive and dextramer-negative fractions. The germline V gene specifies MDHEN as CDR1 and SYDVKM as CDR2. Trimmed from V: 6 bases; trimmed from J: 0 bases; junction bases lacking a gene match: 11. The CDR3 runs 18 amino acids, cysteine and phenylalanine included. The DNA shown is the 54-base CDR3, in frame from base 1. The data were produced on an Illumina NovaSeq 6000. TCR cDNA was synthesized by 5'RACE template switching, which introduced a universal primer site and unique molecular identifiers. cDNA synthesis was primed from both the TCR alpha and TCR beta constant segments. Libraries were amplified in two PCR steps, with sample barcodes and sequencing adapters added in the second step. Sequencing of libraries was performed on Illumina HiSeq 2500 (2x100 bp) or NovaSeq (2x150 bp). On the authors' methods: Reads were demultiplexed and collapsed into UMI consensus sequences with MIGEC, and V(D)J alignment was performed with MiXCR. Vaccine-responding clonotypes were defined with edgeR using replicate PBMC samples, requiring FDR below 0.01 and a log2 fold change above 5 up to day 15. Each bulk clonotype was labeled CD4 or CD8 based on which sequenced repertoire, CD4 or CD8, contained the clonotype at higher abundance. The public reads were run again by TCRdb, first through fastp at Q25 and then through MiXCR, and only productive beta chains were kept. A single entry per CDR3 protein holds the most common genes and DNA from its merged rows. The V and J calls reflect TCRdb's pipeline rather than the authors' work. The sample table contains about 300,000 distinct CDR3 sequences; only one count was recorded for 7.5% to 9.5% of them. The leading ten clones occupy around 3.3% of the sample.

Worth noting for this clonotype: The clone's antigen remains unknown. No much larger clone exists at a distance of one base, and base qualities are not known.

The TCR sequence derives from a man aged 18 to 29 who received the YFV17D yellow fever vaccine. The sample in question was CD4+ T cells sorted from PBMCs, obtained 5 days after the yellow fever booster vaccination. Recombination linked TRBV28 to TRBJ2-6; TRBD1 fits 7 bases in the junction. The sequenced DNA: TGTGCCAGCAGACCTGACAGGGTCCGCTTCTCTGGGGCCAACGTCCTGACTTTC. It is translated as CASRPDRVRFSGANVLTF.